Shown below are 14 T cell receptor beta chains from a single sample sequenced in a study of IL-17A CD8 T cells in psoriatic arthritis synovium. Magnetically isolated CD3+ T cells were stimulated more than 1.2 hours with PMA and ionomycin. Psoriatic arthritis patients had synovial fluid drawn from joints that were actively inflamed. Libraries were prepared by immunoSEQ multiplex PCR; TCRdb keeps only in-frame clonotypes and omits some of them. Of under 1,500 clones in the sample, about three quarters were seen once. The sample comprised IL-17A+ (IFN-gamma+/-) memory CD8+ T cells from synovial fluid. Stated subset: IL-17A+IFNgamma+/- memory CD8+ (Tc17) cells. The receptors here all came from a human donor with psoriatic arthritis.

The V call is TRBV9, the J call TRBJ2-7; tentatively, D is TRBD1 or TRBD2 (5 bases each). The V and J ends lost 2 bases and 6 bases respectively, with 12 bases between them. The germline CDR1 and CDR2 sequences are SGDLS and YYNGEE. The CDR3 length is 13 residues. CDR3 region: CASSVSGDREQYF. The CDR3 nucleotides read TGTGCCAGCAGCGTCAGTGGGGACCGCGAGCAGTACTTC.

This chain uses TRBV19 with TRBJ2-5; possible D gene TRBD2, 5 bases. Germline CDR1 reads LNHDA; CDR2 reads SQIVND (reference sequence). The CDR3 is 13 residues long. Trimming removed 10 bases from V and 4 bases from J, with 16 bases in between. The CDR3 DNA follows: TGTGCCACCCAACGGGGTTTGAGAGAGACCCAGTACTTC. As protein: CATQRGLRETQYF.

The chain combines TRBV10-1 with TRBJ1-1; D is unresolved. Germline-derived CDR1 and CDR2 are WNHNN and SYGVQD (reference sequence). The CDR3 sequence is 13 residues long. V was shortened by 6 bases and J by 6 bases, with 14 bases between the two germline ends. The CDR3 nucleotides read TGCGCCAGCAGCCTTCGTAGGGAAGCTGAAGCTTTCTTT. Translated: CASSLRREAEAFF.

This clone showed up just a few times. This chain joins TRBV5-4 and TRBJ1-5; weak D call: TRBD1 (5 bases). The CDR3 runs to 14 residues. Germline CDR1 reads SGHNT; CDR2 reads YYREEE (reference sequence). Trimming left V 0 bases short and J 6 bases short, with 10 bases between. CDR3 DNA: TGTGCCAGCAGCTTGGATGGGGGGGGTCAGCCCCAGCATTTT. Translating it yields CASSLDGGGQPQHF.

The V and J genes are TRBV5-3 and TRBJ2-2; TRBD1 matches 9 bases. TRBV5-3 is an ORF; its function is uncertain. The CDR3 is made up of 15 amino acids. V was clipped by 8 bases and J by 2 bases; unmatched bases: 7. The CDR3: CASSAGQGNTGELFF. The CDR3 DNA is TGTGCCAGCAGCGCGGGACAGGGAAACACCGGGGAGCTGTTTTTT.

This chain's CDR3 is CASSVGARGPNTGELFF. The CDR3 DNA is TGTGCCAGCAGCGTAGGGGCCCGGGGGCCTAACACCGGGGAGCTGTTTTTT. This chain uses TRBV9 with TRBJ2-2; D could derive from TRBD1 or TRBD2 (6 bases each). Trimming took off 0 bases at V and 2 bases at J, with 14 bases between the two ends. The germline V gene encodes CDR1 SGDLS and CDR2 YYNGEE. This CDR3 has 17 residues.

This clone came up a few times. V gene TRBV7-9 combines with J gene TRBJ1-2; the match to TRBD1 covers 11 bases. Losses at the gene ends were 5 bases for V and 4 bases for J; bases not matched to a gene: 6. Germline V gene sequence: CDR1 SEHNR, CDR2 FQNEAQ (reference sequence). The CDR3 has 15 residues. Here the CDR3 DNA reads TGTGCCAGCAGCCACGACGGGACAGGGGGCTATGGCTACACCTTC. Its protein is CASSHDGTGGYGYTF.

This clone appeared a few times. The rearrangement uses TRBV7-9 and TRBJ2-7; D remains unclear. V lost 4 bases to trimming and J lost 5 bases, with 9 bases between them. In germline, CDR1 is SEHNR, CDR2 FQNEAQ (reference sequence). This CDR3 has 12 amino acids. In nucleotides, the CDR3 is TGTGCCAGCAGCTCAACCGACCACGAGCAGTACTTC. This sequence encodes CASSSTDHEQYF.

V gene TRBV10-3 combines with J gene TRBJ1-2, with 7 bases lining up with TRBD1. Germline V gene sequence: CDR1 ENHRY, CDR2 SYGVKD. The CDR3 runs to 15 residues. The V gene end was trimmed by 6 bases and the J gene end by 4 bases; junction bases not matched to a gene: 11. The CDR3 bases are TGTGCCATCAGAAAACAGAAGCGGGACAGCTATGGCTACACCTTC. Translated, it gives CAIRKQKRDSYGYTF.

Details on this clone: Other DNA sequences of this sample code for an identical CDR3. The chain joins TRBV5-8 to TRBJ2-1; D possibly corresponds to TRBD2 (5 bases). There are 15 residues in the CDR3. Trimming left V 1 base short and J 3 bases short, with 11 bases between. The germline V gene encodes CDR1 SGHTS and CDR2 YDEGEE. The CDR3 sequence: CASSLMASGYNEQFF. CDR3 in DNA: TGTGCCAGCAGCTTGATGGCCAGCGGCTACAATGAGCAGTTCTTC.

The rearrangement links TRBV15 to TRBJ2-3; the D is unclear. The CDR3 is 16 amino acids. Germline CDR1 is LNHNV and CDR2 is YYDKDF (reference sequence). Trimming cost V 0 bases and J 4 bases, with 14 bases left between them. The CDR3 DNA follows: TGTGCCACCAGCAGAGATCGAGGTGCCGTGGCAGATACGCAGTATTTT. It translates to CATSRDRGAVADTQYF. Supplemented by reference TRBV15 and TRBJ2-3, the full variable domain reads DAMVIQNPRYQVTQFGKPVTLSCSQTLNHNVMYWYQQKSSQAPKLLFHYYDKDFNNEADTPDNFQSRRPNTSFCFLDIRSPGLGDTAMYLCATSRDRGAVADTQYFGPGTRLTVL.

V gene TRBV7-8 combines with J gene TRBJ1-4; D remains unclear. The CDR3 spans 13 residues. Germline CDR1 SGHVS, CDR2 FQNEAQ. Trimming took off 1 base at V and 6 bases at J, with 6 bases between the two ends. CDR3 amino acids: CASSLGRDEKLFF. The CDR3 DNA reads TGTGCCAGCAGCTTAGGGCGGGATGAAAAACTGTTTTTT.

The rearrangement uses TRBV4-2 and TRBJ1-2; the match to TRBD1 covers 7 bases. The CDR3 is made up of 15 amino acids. The V and J ends lost 4 bases and 0 bases, in that order; junction bases with no gene match: 5. The V gene's germline CDR1 is LGHNA and CDR2 YNFKEQ. The CDR3 sequence: CASSLGTDTNYGYTF. The CDR3 bases are TGTGCCAGCAGCCTCGGGACAGACACTAACTATGGCTACACCTTC.

V is TRBV29-1 and J is TRBJ2-3; D possibly corresponds to TRBD1 (6 bases). Germline V lookup: CDR1 SQVTM, CDR2 ANQGSEA. This CDR3 has 14 amino acids. Trimming took 6 bases from V and 4 from J, leaving 17 bases between them. CDR3 nucleotides: TGCAGCGTGGCGACAGGCTCAAGCCCAGATACGCAGTATTTT. Translating gives CSVATGSSPDTQYF.